This is a list of T cell receptor beta chains from one sample in a study of blood T cell repertoires in COVID-19. Sequencing used immunoSEQ multiplex PCR; TCRdb keeps in-frame clones, though not all of them. Seen here are approximately 200,000 clones, 80% to 90% observed once, and the top ten hold roughly a tenth. The sequenced material came from peripheral blood. The receptors originated from a woman of 80 years or more with COVID-19, enrolled during active disease. CDR3s include the opening cysteine and the closing phenylalanine or tryptophan. A D gene is named only where the DNA matches it firmly. Expanded clones get a size class; other rows say once, few or many, or leave the size out.

NA	NA	TRBV28	TRBJ1-1	TGTGCCAGCAGGCCCGGGACAAAAGGCACTGAAGCTTTCTTT	CASRPGTKGTEAFF
once	TRBD2	TRBV5-1	TRBJ2-1	TGCGCCAGCAGCTATGTAGCGGGGTACAGGAATGAGCAGTTCTTC	CASSYVAGYRNEQFF
once	NA	TRBV18	TRBJ2-7	TGTGCCAGCTCACGGGGGAATGGGCTAGCGAGTGAGCAGTACTTC	CASSRGNGLASEQYF
NA	TRBD1	TRBV6-1	TRBJ1-3	TGTGCCAGCAGTGAGAAGACAGGGGGCTACTCCTCTGGAAACACCATATATTTT	CASSEKTGGYSSGNTIYF
NA	TRBD1	TRBV11-2	TRBJ1-5	TGTGCCAGCAGCCCCGACAGGGGGCAACAGCCCCAGCATTTT	CASSPDRGQQPQHF
NA	TRBD2	TRBV2	TRBJ2-1	TGTGCCAGCAGTGAACTTGGCCGGGGGGGAAACAATGAGCAGTTCTTC	CASSELGRGGNNEQFF
NA	TRBD2	TRBV5-1	TRBJ2-2	TGCGCCAGCAGGACTACCGGGACTAGCGCAGTCGGGGAGCTGTTTTTT	CASRTTGTSAVGELFF
NA	NA	TRBV6-5	TRBJ2-3	TGTGCCAGCAGTTACGGGCAGGGAACGCAGTATTTT	CASSYGQGTQYF
NA	NA	TRBV19	TRBJ2-7	TGTGCCAGTAGTAATTTTATGGCAGGGCAATCCTACGAGCAGTACTTC	CASSNFMAGQSYEQYF
NA	NA	TRBV3-1/TRBV3-2	TRBJ1-6	TGTGCCAGCAGACCCCAGGGAAGCTCCTATAATTCACCCCTCCACTTT	CASRPQGSSYNSPLHF
few	NA	TRBV7-2	TRBJ2-5	TGTGCCAGTAGACAGGAAGGAGAGACCCAGTACTTC	CASRQEGETQYF
NA	NA	TRBV19	TRBJ1-5	TGTGCCAGTAGTAGAACCGGGAGCAATCAGCCCCAGCATTTT	CASSRTGSNQPQHF
NA	NA	TRBV7-8	TRBJ2-2	TGTGCCAGCAGCTTAGTCGGAGCAGGGGTCACCGGGGAGCTGTTTTTT	CASSLVGAGVTGELFF
NA	NA	TRBV28	TRBJ1-1	TGTGCCAGCAGTTCCTCGGTTCGGGCTTTCTTT	CASSSSVRAFF
NA	NA	TRBV2	TRBJ2-1	TGTGCCAGCAGTGAAGGAACACGAAGGGGTGAGCAGTTCTTC	CASSEGTRRGEQFF
NA	TRBD1	TRBV10-3	TRBJ1-6	TGTGCCACAAAACCGGGACAGGGTTCACCCCTCCACTTT	CATKPGQGSPLHF
few	TRBD1	TRBV27	TRBJ1-6	TGTGCCAGCAGGGGACAGCCGACCTTTAATTCACCCCTCCACTTT	CASRGQPTFNSPLHF
NA	TRBD1	TRBV28	TRBJ2-2	TGTGCCAGCAGTTTAACCCCCGCCGGACAGGCCGGGGAGCTGTTTTTT	CASSLTPAGQAGELFF
NA	NA	TRBV14	TRBJ1-1	TGTGCCAGCAGCCAATACCGGGACACTGAAGCTTTCTTT	CASSQYRDTEAFF
NA	TRBD1	TRBV24-1	TRBJ2-3	TGTGCCACCAGTGATCGGACAGGGGGCTGGGATACGCAGTATTTT	CATSDRTGGWDTQYF
NA	TRBD2	TRBV5-4	TRBJ2-7	TGTGCCAGCAGCTTGGGCCTAGCGGGTACCTACGAGCAGTACTTC	CASSLGLAGTYEQYF
NA	NA	TRBV5-1	TRBJ2-3	TGCGCCAGCAGTCTAGGGGTAGATACGCAGTATTTT	CASSLGVDTQYF
NA	NA	TRBV7-3	TRBJ2-2	TGTGCCAGCAGCTCACAGGGATTGAACACCGGGGAGCTGTTTTTT	CASSSQGLNTGELFF
NA	TRBD1	TRBV7-9	TRBJ1-2	TGTGCCAGCAGCTTAGGTGTGGAGGGGGCGACTTTAGGCTACACCTTC	CASSLGVEGATLGYTF
once	TRBD1	TRBV7-9	TRBJ2-1	TGTGCCAGCAGCAAAACCGGGACAGGGGCCAATGAGCAGTTCTTC	CASSKTGTGANEQFF
NA	NA	TRBV7-2	TRBJ1-5	TGTGCCAGCAGCGCACTCGGGGGGTATAGCAATCAGCCCCAGCATTTT	CASSALGGYSNQPQHF
NA	NA	TRBV28	TRBJ1-4	TGTGCCAGCCAAACCCGGGCAACTAATGAAAAACTGTTTTTT	CASQTRATNEKLFF
NA	NA	TRBV29-1	TRBJ2-1	TGCAGCGTTGAAGATTTTGGGGGGAATGAGCAGTTCTTC	CSVEDFGGNEQFF
NA	TRBD1	TRBV19	TRBJ1-1	TGTGCCAGCAGGGCCGGGACAGGGGGGAGGTTGAACACTGAAGCTTTCTTT	CASRAGTGGRLNTEAFF
NA	TRBD1	TRBV2	TRBJ1-4	TGTGCCAGCAGTCGACAGGGGGTAAATGAAAAACTGTTTTTT	CASSRQGVNEKLFF
NA	NA	TRBV19	TRBJ1-2	TGTGCCAGCGCGGAGGCCCCCGCGGGGGGAGACTATGGCTACACCTTC	CASAEAPAGGDYGYTF
NA	TRBD1	TRBV6-5	TRBJ2-1	TGTGCCAGCAGTCGTGAGGGGGCCTCCTACAATGAGCAGTTCTTC	CASSREGASYNEQFF
once	TRBD2	TRBV5-1	TRBJ2-1	TGCGCCAGCAGCTTGGAAACGGGGGGGTACAATGAGCAGTTCTTC	CASSLETGGYNEQFF
NA	NA	TRBV5-6	TRBJ1-1	TGTGCCAGCAGACAGGGGAACACTGAAGCTTTCTTT	CASRQGNTEAFF
few	NA	TRBV27	TRBJ1-5	TGTGCCAGCAGTTTTCTCAATCAGCCCCAGCATTTT	CASSFLNQPQHF
NA	TRBD1	TRBV5-1	TRBJ2-1	TGCGCCAGCAGCTTGAGTGAACAGGGGATGAATGAGCAGTTCTTC	CASSLSEQGMNEQFF
once	NA	TRBV9	TRBJ1-2	TGTGCCAGCGCCACGGGGTATTCTAACTATGGCTACACCTTC	CASATGYSNYGYTF